These T cell receptor beta chains were read from a single sample in a study of blood T cell repertoires in COVID-19. Profiled with immunoSEQ multiplex PCR; TCRdb holds only in-frame clones, not every one. The sample records around 260,000 clones, roughly 88% being singletons. Sequencing input: peripheral blood. The receptors shown here come from a woman in her twenties or thirties with active or convalescent COVID-19. Each CDR3 is given with its conserved first and last residue. The D gene is left open where the match is weak. Part of the rows lack a size; the others show once, few, many or a class for expanded clones.

J gene: TRBJ2-3; clone size: -; V gene: TRBV7-3; D gene: TRBD1; CDR3 DNA: TGTGCCAGCGGCACCGGGACAGTTATCACAGATACGCAGTATTTT; CDR3 protein: CASGTGTVITDTQYF
J gene: TRBJ1-1; clone size: -; V gene: TRBV9; D gene: TRBD1; CDR3 DNA: TGTGCCAGCAGCTTCACAGGGGGCCCGAACACTGAAGCTTTCTTT; CDR3 protein: CASSFTGGPNTEAFF
J gene: TRBJ1-6; clone size: -; V gene: TRBV14; D gene: TRBD1; CDR3 DNA: TGTGCCAGCAGCAAGGGACAGGGGCGAATTGGTTCACCCCTCCACTTT; CDR3 protein: CASSKGQGRIGSPLHF
J gene: TRBJ1-1; clone size: -; V gene: TRBV7-2; D gene: -; CDR3 DNA: TGTGCCAGCAGCTTAGCGCTAGTGTTTTCGAACACTGAAGCTTTCTTT; CDR3 protein: CASSLALVFSNTEAFF
J gene: TRBJ2-5; clone size: -; V gene: TRBV6-2/TRBV6-3; D gene: TRBD2; CDR3 DNA: TGTGCCAGCAGCCCGCTTTTTGGGACTAGCGGGGGGGCAGAGACCCAGTACTTC; CDR3 protein: CASSPLFGTSGGAETQYF
J gene: TRBJ2-5; clone size: -; V gene: TRBV30; D gene: -; CDR3 DNA: TGTGCCTGGAGGACAGCGTTGGAGACCCAGTACTTC; CDR3 protein: CAWRTALETQYF
J gene: TRBJ2-5; clone size: -; V gene: TRBV5-1; D gene: TRBD1; CDR3 DNA: TGCGCCAGCAGCTCCGGGACAGGGAGGGAAGAGACCCAGTACTTC; CDR3 protein: CASSSGTGREETQYF
J gene: TRBJ2-2; clone size: once; V gene: TRBV12-3/TRBV12-4; D gene: -; CDR3 DNA: TGTGCCAGCAGTTTTGACAGGGGGGAGCTGTTTTTT; CDR3 protein: CASSFDRGELFF
J gene: TRBJ2-2; clone size: -; V gene: TRBV7-2; D gene: -; CDR3 DNA: TGTGCCAGCAGCTTCCAGGCCACTAACACCGGGGAGCTGTTTTTT; CDR3 protein: CASSFQATNTGELFF
J gene: TRBJ1-2; clone size: -; V gene: TRBV12-3/TRBV12-4; D gene: -; CDR3 DNA: TGTGCCAGCTCCCTGGGACATGCCTACACCTTC; CDR3 protein: CASSLGHAYTF
J gene: TRBJ1-1; clone size: -; V gene: TRBV29-1; D gene: -; CDR3 DNA: TGCAGCGTCGTAACAGGGTACACTGAAGCTTTCTTT; CDR3 protein: CSVVTGYTEAFF
J gene: TRBJ2-7; clone size: few; V gene: TRBV15; D gene: TRBD1; CDR3 DNA: TGTGCCACCAGCCCCCAGGGGGCGCAAAACGAGCAGTACTTC; CDR3 protein: CATSPQGAQNEQYF
J gene: TRBJ2-2; clone size: once; V gene: TRBV3-1/TRBV3-2; D gene: -; CDR3 DNA: TGTGCCAGCAGCCAAGTGTCAGGGATCACCGGGGAGCTGTTTTTT; CDR3 protein: CASSQVSGITGELFF
J gene: TRBJ2-3; clone size: few; V gene: TRBV10-3; D gene: TRBD2; CDR3 DNA: TGTGCCATCAGCCTGCGGGGGGGCGGTTATTTCGATACGCAGTATTTT; CDR3 protein: CAISLRGGGYFDTQYF